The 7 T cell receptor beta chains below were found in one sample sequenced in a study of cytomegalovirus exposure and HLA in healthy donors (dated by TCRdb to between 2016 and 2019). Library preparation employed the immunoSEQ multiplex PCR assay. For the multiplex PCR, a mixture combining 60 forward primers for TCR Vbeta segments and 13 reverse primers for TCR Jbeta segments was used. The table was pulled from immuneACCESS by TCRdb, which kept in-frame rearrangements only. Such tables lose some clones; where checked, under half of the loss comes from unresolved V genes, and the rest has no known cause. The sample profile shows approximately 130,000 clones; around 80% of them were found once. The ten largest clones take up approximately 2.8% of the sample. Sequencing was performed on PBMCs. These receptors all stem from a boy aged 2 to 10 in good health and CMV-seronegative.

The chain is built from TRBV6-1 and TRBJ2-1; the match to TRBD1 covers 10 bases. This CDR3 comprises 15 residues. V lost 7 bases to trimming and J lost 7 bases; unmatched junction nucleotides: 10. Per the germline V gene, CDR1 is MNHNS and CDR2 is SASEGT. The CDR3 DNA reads TGTGCCAGCACCCCGGGGACAGGGGAAGCGAATGAGCAGTTCTTC. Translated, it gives CASTPGTGEANEQFF.

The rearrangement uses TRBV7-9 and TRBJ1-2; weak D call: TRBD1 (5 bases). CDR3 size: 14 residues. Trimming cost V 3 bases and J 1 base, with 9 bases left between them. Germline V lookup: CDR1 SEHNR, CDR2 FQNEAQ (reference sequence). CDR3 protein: CASSLTAFNYGYTF. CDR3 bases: TGTGCCAGCAGCTTGACAGCATTTAACTATGGCTACACCTTC.

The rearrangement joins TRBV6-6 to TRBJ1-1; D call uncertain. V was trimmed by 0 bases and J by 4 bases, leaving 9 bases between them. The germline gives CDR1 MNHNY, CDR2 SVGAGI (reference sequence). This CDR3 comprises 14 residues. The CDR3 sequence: CASSYSVFSTEAFF. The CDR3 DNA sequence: TGTGCCAGCAGTTACTCGGTCTTCAGCACTGAAGCTTTCTTT.

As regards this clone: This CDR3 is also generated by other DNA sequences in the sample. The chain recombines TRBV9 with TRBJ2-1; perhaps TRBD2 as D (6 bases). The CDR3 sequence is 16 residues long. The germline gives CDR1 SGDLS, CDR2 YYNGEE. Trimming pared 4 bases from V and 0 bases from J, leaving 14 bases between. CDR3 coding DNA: TGTGCCAGCAGCCCCCCTGCGGGAAGCTCCTACAATGAGCAGTTCTTC. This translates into CASSPPAGSSYNEQFF.

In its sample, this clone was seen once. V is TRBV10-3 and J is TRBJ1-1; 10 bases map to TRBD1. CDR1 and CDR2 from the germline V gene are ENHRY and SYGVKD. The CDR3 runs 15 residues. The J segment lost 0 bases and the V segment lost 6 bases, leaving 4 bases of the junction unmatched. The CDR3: CAIRGTGAMNTEAFF. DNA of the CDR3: TGTGCCATCAGAGGGACAGGGGCAATGAACACTGAAGCTTTCTTT.

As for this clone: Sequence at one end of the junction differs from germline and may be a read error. CDR3 sequence reads: CSVSGGAVWVF. The CDR3 nucleotides are TGCAGTGTTTCCGGGGGGGCCGTTTGGGTCTTC. This rearrangement joins TRBV20-1 to TRBJ2-1; TRBD2 matches at 8 bases. The germline gives CDR1 DFQATT, CDR2 SNEGSKA (reference sequence). The CDR3 runs 11 residues.

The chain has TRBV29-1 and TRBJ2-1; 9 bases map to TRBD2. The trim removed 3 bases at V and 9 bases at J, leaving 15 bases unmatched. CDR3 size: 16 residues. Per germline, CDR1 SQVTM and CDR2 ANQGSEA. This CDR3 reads CSVDRPLAGKTPEQFF. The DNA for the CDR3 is TGCAGCGTTGATCGACCCCTAGCGGGGAAGACCCCTGAGCAGTTCTTC.